This entry features one T cell receptor beta chain sequence. Its matching antigen is unknown. The junction departs from germline at one end; a sequencing error may be responsible. The sample holds other DNA sequences that translate to the same CDR3. Sequencing was performed with immunoSEQ multiplex PCR; in TCRdb, only in-frame clones are kept and a portion is missing. The table has 30,000 to 50,000 clones, roughly 96% seen once. CDR1 and CDR2 from the germline V gene are SGHTS and YDEGEE. CDR3 length: 15 residues. The entry originates in a study of graft-versus-host responses after intestinal transplantation. Across the whole study: Transplant recipients had multivisceral, liver-intestinal, or isolated intestinal grafts. Recipients were all induced with anti-thymocyte globulin, then given tacrolimus and steroids for roughly 3 years. Points from the study as a whole: Allografts of patients with graft-donor T cell macrochimerism showed high graft-versus-host to host-versus-graft clone ratios. Researchers found GvH clones in recipient marrow, and some showed up first in ileum or blood.

This specimen consisted of unstimulated CD8+ T cells sorted from spleen or lymph node cells, obtained before transplant. The chain has TRBV5-8 and TRBJ2-1, with D maybe TRBD1 (6 bases). The sequence was collected from a human donor who was the organ donor for an intestinal transplant. This CDR3 is CASSLVQGIGNEQFF. DNA of the CDR3: TGTGCCAGCAGCTTGGTCCAGGGGATTGGGAATGAACAGTTCTTC.